This TCR beta chain was retrieved from a study of blood T cell repertoires in COVID-19. In the original workflow: Reference gene primer amplification gave estimated nucleated cell counts. The protocol was immunoSEQ multiplex PCR, while the TCRdb copy is restricted to in-frame clones and leaves out a portion. For V, J and clone size, that table is used; D and trimming come from the DNA. Of 410,000 or so clones listed, about 91% were seen once; the top ten hold roughly 1.5%. Enrolled during active infection, Seattle patients were then followed longitudinally. V was pared by 0 bases and J by 3 bases, with 12 bases between. Germline CDR1 reads SGHRS; CDR2 reads YFSETQ. This CDR3 is built from 16 residues.

The V gene is TRBV5-1, the J gene TRBJ2-2; the D gene is possibly TRBD2 (6 bases). The material sequenced was peripheral blood. The sequence came from a woman between 35 and 50 years old with COVID-19, enrolled during active disease. CDR3 in amino acids: CASSLGGNEDTGELFF. In nucleotides, the CDR3 is TGCGCCAGCAGCTTGGGCGGGAACGAAGACACCGGGGAGCTGTTTTTT.